This T cell receptor beta chain is drawn from a study of shared clonotypes between healthy human individuals. As for the study in general: Contributing individuals were a couple of females and three males aged 18 to 49.

About this clone itself: What it binds is unknown.

The CDR3 loop spans 17 amino acids. V shed 3 bases, J shed 5 bases, and the junction held 13 bases outside the gene matches. Germline V gene sequence: CDR1 LNHDA, CDR2 SQIVND (reference sequence). Assay used: immunoSEQ multiplex PCR; TCRdb lists only in-frame clones, some missing. The sample includes 190,000 or so clones, 66% of them seen just once. Regarding the study as a whole: Owing to a small donor count, the genetic and exposure-history diversity represented was limited.

The gene calls are TRBV19 and TRBJ2-1, with 7 nucleotides matching TRBD2. The sequence derives from a man aged 25-40 years in good health. Sequencing used memory CD4+ T cells sorted from blood. Subset here: CD45RA-negative fraction. The CDR3 here is CASSIRTSVYLHNEQFF. The DNA for the CDR3 is TGTGCCAGTAGTATCCGGACTAGTGTTTACCTTCACAATGAGCAGTTCTTC.